The subject of this entry is one T cell receptor (beta chain). All recovered Cohort 3 donors got two negative PCRs, got clearance, or saw symptom resolution. This sample was taken from a study of blood T cell repertoires in COVID-19. Study as a whole: Sites across the United States, Italy and Spain contributed samples from acute and convalescent COVID-19.

Per the original data handling: Quantification of nucleated cells was approximated via reference gene primer amplification. The assay was immunoSEQ multiplex PCR, and TCRdb's table has in-frame clones only and misses some. The V and J calls and clone size were taken over from that table, and D and trimming were inferred from the DNA. The sample has about 310,000 clones, roughly 90% seen once. The clonotype originates from a woman aged 25 to 39 who had recovered from COVID-19. Material for sequencing was PBMCs or T cells enriched from blood (not recorded which).

The CDR3 is CASSSGGMGYTF. In DNA, the CDR3 is TGTGCCAGCAGCTCGGGGGGAATGGGCTACACCTTC. The V call is TRBV6-4, the J call TRBJ1-2, with D tentatively TRBD1 (5 bases). The V and J ends lost 6 bases and 8 bases respectively, with 13 bases between them. The CDR3 sequence is 12 residues long. Looked up from germline, CDR1 is MRHNA and CDR2 is SNTAGT.